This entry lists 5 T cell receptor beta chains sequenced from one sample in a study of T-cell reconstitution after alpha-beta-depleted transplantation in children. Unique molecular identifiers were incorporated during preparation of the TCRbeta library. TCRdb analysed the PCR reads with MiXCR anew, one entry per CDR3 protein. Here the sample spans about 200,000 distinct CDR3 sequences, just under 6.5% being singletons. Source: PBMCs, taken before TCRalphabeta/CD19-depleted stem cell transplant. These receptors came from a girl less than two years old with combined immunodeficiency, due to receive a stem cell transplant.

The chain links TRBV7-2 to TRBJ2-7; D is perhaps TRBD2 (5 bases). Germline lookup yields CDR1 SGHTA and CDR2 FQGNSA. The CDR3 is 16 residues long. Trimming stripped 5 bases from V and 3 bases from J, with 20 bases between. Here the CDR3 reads CASSTAVGDFVYEQYF. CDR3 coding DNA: TGTGCCAGCAGCACGGCCGTGGGAGATTTCGTCTACGAGCAGTACTTC. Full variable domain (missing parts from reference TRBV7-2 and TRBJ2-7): GAGVSQSPSNKVTEKGKDVELRCDPISGHTALYWYRQSLGQGLEFLIYFQGNSAPDKSGLPSDRFSAERTGGSVSTLTIQRTQQEDSAVYLCASSTAVGDFVYEQYFGPGTRLTVT.

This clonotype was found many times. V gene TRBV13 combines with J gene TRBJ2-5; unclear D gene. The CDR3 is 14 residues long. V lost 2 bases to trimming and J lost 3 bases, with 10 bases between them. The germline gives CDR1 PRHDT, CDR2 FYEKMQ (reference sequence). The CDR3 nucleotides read TGTGCCAGCAGCTTAATTTTAGGGAAAGAGACCCAGTACTTC. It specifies CASSLILGKETQYF.

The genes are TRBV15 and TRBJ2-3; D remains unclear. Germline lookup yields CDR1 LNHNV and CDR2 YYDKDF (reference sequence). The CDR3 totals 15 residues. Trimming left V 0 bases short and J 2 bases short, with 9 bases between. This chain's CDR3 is CATSRDLSFTDTQYF. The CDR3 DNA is TGTGCCACCAGCAGAGATCTGTCGTTCACAGATACGCAGTATTTT.

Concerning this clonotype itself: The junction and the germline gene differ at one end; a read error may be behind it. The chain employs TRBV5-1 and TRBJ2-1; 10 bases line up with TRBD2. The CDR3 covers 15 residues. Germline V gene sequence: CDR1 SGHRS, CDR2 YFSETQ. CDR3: CASSLDSGGYNGQFF. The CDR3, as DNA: TGCGCCAGCAGCTTAGATAGCGGGGGGTACAATGGGCAGTTCTTC.

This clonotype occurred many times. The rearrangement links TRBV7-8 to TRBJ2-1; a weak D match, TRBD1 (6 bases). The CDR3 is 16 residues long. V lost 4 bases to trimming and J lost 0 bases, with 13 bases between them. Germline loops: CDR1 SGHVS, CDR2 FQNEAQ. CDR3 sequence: CASSSGHSGSYNEQFF. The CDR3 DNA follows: TGTGCCAGCAGCTCGGGACACTCGGGCTCCTACAATGAGCAGTTCTTC.